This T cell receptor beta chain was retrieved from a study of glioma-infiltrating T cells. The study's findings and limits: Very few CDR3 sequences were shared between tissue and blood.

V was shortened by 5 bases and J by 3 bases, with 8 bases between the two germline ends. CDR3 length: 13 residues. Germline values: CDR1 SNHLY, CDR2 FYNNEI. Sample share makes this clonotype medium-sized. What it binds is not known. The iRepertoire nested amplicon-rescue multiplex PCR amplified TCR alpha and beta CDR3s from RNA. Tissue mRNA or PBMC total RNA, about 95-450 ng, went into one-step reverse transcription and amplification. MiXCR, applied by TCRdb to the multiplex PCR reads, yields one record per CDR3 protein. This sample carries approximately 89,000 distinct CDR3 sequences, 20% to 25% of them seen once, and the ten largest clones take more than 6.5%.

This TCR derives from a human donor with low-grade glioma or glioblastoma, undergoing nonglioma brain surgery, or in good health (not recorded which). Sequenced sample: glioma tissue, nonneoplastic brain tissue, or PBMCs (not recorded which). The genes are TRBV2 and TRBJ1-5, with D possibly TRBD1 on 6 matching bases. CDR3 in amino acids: CASSRQANQPQHF. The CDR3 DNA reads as TGTGCCAGCAGTCGACAGGCCAATCAGCCCCAGCATTTT.